This T cell receptor (beta chain) derives from a study of regulatory T cells in long-lasting Graves disease. Combining iRepertoire HTBI primers with Arm-PCR of CDR3 regions, the authors built TCR beta libraries. TCRdb re-analysed the multiplex PCR reads in MiXCR, keeping a single row per CDR3 protein. The table shows 350,000 to 500,000 distinct CDR3 sequences, with about 15% occurring only once. Trimming took 5 bases from V and 2 from J, leaving 10 bases between them. This CDR3 contains 13 residues. The germline V gene has CDR1 SGHRS and CDR2 YFSETQ. The time point here: newly diagnosed GD, antithyroid drugs for less than 3 months. Extracted PBMC RNA gave rise to the TCR library. The sample was also reused in another study, on T cells in Graves' hyperthyroidism and ophthalmopathy. That paper adds: Stable Graves' hyperthyroidism meant no ophthalmopathy progression within 18 months. An initial round of RT-PCR targeting the TCR CDR3 relied on the HTBI primer set. The majority of expanded thyroid clonotypes above 0.001 also appeared in blood.

This TCR was recovered from a woman aged 50 to 60 with Graves disease. V and J are TRBV5-1 and TRBJ1-1; tentatively, D is TRBD1 (6 bases). Sequenced here: peripheral blood mononuclear cells (PBMCs), sampled at new diagnosis, from a patient treated with antithyroid drugs. CDR3 sequence: CASRGGDNTEAFF. DNA for the CDR3: TGCGCCAGCAGAGGGGGGGATAACACTGAAGCTTTCTTT.